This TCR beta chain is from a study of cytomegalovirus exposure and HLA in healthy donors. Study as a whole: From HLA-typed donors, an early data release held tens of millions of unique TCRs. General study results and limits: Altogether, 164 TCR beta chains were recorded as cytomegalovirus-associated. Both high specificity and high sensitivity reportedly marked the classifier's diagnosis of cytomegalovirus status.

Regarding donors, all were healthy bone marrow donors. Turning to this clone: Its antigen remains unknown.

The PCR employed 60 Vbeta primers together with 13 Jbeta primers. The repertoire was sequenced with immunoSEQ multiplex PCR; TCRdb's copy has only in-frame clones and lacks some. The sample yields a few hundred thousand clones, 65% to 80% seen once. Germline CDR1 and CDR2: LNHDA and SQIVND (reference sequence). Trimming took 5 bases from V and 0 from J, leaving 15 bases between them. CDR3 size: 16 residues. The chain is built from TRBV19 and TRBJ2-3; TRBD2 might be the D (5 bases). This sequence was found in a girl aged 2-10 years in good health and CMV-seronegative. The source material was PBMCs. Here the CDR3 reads CASSFRESTSTDTQYF. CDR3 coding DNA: TGTGCCAGTAGTTTTAGGGAGTCGACCAGCACAGATACGCAGTATTTT.